This T cell receptor beta chain was profiled in a study of blood T cell repertoires in COVID-19. Enrollment of patients from Seattle took place during active infection, with longitudinal follow-up. How the authors handled the data: By means of reference gene primer amplification, nucleated cell counts were estimated. Clones were read by immunoSEQ multiplex PCR, and TCRdb kept only the in-frame ones, dropping some. The DNA gave D and trimming, while V, J and clone size come from that table. Of approximately 170,000 clones listed, under 85% are singletons. The V and J ends lost 2 bases and 5 bases respectively, with 12 bases between them. The CDR3 contains 14 residues. Germline lookup yields CDR1 LGHDT and CDR2 YNNKEL (reference sequence).

The J gene is TRBJ1-2, the V gene TRBV3-1 (or the pseudogene TRBV3-2); D ambiguous. Sequences were obtained from peripheral blood. The sequence derives from a woman between 65 and 79 years old with COVID-19, enrolled during active disease. The CDR3 loop reads CASSQSSGPYGYTF. DNA for the CDR3: TGTGCCAGCAGCCAAAGCTCAGGTCCTTATGGCTACACCTTC.